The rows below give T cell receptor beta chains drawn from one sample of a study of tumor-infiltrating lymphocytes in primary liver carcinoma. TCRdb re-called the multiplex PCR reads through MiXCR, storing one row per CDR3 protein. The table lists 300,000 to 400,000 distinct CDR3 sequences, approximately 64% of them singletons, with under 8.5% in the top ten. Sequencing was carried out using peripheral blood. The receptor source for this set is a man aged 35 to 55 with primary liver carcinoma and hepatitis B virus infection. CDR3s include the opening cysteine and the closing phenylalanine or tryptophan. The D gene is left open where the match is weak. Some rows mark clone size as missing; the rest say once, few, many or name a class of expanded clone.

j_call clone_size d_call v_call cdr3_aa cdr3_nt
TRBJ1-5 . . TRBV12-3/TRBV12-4 CASSLDRVNQPQHF TGTGCCAGCAGTTTAGACAGAGTGAATCAGCCCCAGCATTTT
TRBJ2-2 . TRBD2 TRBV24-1 CATSEMGGPNTGELFF TGTGCCACCAGTGAGATGGGAGGGCCGAACACCGGGGAGCTGTTTTTT
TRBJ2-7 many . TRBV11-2 CASSSSPSETYEQYF TGTGCCAGCAGCTCATCCCCTAGCGAAACCTACGAGCAGTACTTC
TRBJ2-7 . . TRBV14 CASSQVLAETYEQYF TGTGCCAGCAGCCAAGTTCTAGCTGAAACCTACGAGCAGTACTTC
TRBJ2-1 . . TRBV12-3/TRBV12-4 CASSLLGFGGSYNEQCF TGTGCCAGCAGTTTATTGGGGTTCGGGGGCTCCTACAATGAGCAGTGCTTC
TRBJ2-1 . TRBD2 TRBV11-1 CASTLGLAGGYNEQFF TGTGCCAGCACCTTAGGTCTAGCGGGAGGCTACAATGAGCAGTTCTTC
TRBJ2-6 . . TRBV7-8 CASSLDWVANVLTF TGTGCCAGCAGCTTAGATTGGGTGGCCAACGTCCTGACTTTC
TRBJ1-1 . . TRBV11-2 CASSLIERQAGTEAFF TGCGCCAGCAGCTTAATTGAGCGACAGGCCGGTACTGAAGCTTTCTTT
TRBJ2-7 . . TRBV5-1 CASSLVGDIYYEQYF TGCGCCAGCAGTTTGGTCGGGGACATTTACTACGAGCAGTACTTC
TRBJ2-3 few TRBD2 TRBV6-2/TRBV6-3 CASRASGSTDTQYF TGTGCCAGCAGGGCTAGCGGGAGCACAGATACGCAGTATTTT
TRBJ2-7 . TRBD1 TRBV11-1 CDSSRRQGRAHEQYF TGTGACAGCAGCCGACGACAGGGAAGGGCACACGAGCAGTACTTC
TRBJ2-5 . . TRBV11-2 CASIPGTQETRYF TGTGCCAGCATCCCTGGGACTCAAGAGACCCGGTACTTC
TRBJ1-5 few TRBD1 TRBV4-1 CASAWDSGNQPQHF TGCGCCAGTGCCTGGGACAGTGGGAATCAGCCCCAGCATTTT
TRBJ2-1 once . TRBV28 CASSLFYGEQFF TGTGCCAGCAGTTTATTTTACGGTGAGCAGTTCTTC
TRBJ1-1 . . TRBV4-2 CASSQDKGRVTAAFF TGTGCCAGCAGCCAGGATAAGGGGCGCGTCACTGCGGCTTTCTTT
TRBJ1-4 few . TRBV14 CASSQLVREKLFF TGTGCCAGCAGCCAGTTGGTCAGAGAAAAACTGTTTTTT
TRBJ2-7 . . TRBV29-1 CSVVLAGQGKGEQYF TGCAGCGTTGTATTAGCGGGACAGGGTAAGGGGGAGCAGTACTTC
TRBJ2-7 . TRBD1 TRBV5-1 CASSPSTGYYEQYF TGCGCCAGCAGCCCCTCGACAGGGTACTACGAGCAGTACTTC
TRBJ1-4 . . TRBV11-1 CASSLAGSFGEKLVF TGTGCTAGCAGCTTAGCAGGAAGCTTCGGCGAAAAACTGGTTTTT
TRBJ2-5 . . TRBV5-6 CASSPGSRETQYF TGTGCCAGCAGCCCAGGGTCTCGAGAGACCCAGTACTTC
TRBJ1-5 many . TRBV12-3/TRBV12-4 CASRRRDYNQPQHF TGTGCCAGCAGGCGACGCGACTACAATCAGCCCCAGCATTTT
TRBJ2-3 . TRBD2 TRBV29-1 CSVIRGGTQYF TGCAGCGTTATAAGGGGAGGGACGCAGTATTTT
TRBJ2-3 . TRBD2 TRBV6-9 CTSSRTSGRGGDTQYF TGTACCAGTAGTCGGACTAGCGGGAGGGGAGGAGATACGCAGTATTTT
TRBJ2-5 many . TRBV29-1 CSVRTAYQETQYF TGCAGCGTCAGGACGGCGTACCAAGAGACCCAGTACTTC
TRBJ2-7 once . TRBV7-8 CASSLEAPSYGQYF TGTGCCAGCAGCTTAGAGGCACCTTCCTACGGGCAGTACTTC
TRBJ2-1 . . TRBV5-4 CASSLGSSNNEQFF TGTGCCAGCAGCTTGGGGTCCTCGAACAATGAGCAATTCTTC
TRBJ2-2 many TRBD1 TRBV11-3 CASSLGTANTGELFF TGTGCCAGCAGCCTCGGGACAGCGAACACCGGGGAGCTGTTTTTT
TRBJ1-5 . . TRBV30 CAWSRQKNQPQHF TGTGCCTGGAGTCGGCAGAAGAATCAGCCCCAGCATTTT
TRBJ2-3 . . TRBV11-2 CASIREWADTQYF TGTGCCAGCATCCGAGAGTGGGCAGATACGCAGTATTTT
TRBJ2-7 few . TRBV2 CASSVVYEQYF TGTGCCAGCAGTGTCGTCTACGAGCAGTACTTC
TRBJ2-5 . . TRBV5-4 CVSSQQGPEETQYF TGTGTCAGCAGCCAACAGGGTCCTGAAGAGACCCAGTACTTC
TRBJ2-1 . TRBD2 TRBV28 CASSGGGSYNEQFF TGTGCCAGCAGTGGCGGGGGATCCTACAATGAGCAGTTCTTC
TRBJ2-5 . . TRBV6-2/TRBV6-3 CTNSLLETQYF TGTACCAACAGCCTATTGGAGACCCAGTACTTC
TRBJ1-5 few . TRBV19 CASSILGVGSNQPQHF TGTGCCAGTAGTATCCTGGGGGTGGGTAGCAATCAGCCCCAGCATTTT
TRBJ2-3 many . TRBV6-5 CASKQSWGTDTQYF TGTGCCAGCAAACAAAGTTGGGGCACAGATACGCAGTATTTT
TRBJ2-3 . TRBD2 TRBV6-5 CASSSSGRVQDTQYF TGTGCCAGCAGTTCTAGCGGGAGGGTTCAAGATACGCAGTATTTT
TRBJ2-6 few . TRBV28 CANSPAFSGANVLTF TGTGCCAACAGTCCCGCCTTCTCTGGGGCCAACGTCCTGACTTTC
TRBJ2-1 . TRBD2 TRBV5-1 CASSYPLAGASGEQFF TGCGCCAGCAGCTACCCACTAGCGGGAGCATCCGGAGAGCAGTTCTTC
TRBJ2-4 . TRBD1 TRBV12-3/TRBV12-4 CASSLFEDRNIQYF TGTGCCAGCAGTTTATTTGAGGACAGGAACATTCAGTACTTC
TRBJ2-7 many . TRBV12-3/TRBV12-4 CASSLGSEQYF TGTGCCAGCAGTTTAGGATCCGAGCAGTACTTC
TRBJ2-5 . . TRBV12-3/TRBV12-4 CASSLISGVTQQAQYF TGTGCCAGCAGTTTAATTTCGGGAGTGACCCAACAGGCCCAGTACTTC
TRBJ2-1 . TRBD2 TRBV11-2 CAGSLGGSGKLNEQFF TGTGCCGGCAGCTTGGGGGGTAGCGGGAAACTCAATGAGCAGTTCTTC
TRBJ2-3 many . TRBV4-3 CASSQSRNTDTQYF TGCGCCAGCAGCCAAAGTAGAAACACAGATACGCAGTATTTT
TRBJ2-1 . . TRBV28 CASTSDSYNEQFF TGTGCCAGCACCAGTGACAGCTACAATGAGCAGTTCTTC
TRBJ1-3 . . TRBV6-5 CASSLEQQGSTIYF TGTGCCAGCAGTTTAGAACAGCAGGGAAGCACCATATATTTT
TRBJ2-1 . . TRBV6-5 CASSPSFVRVQGNEQFF TGTGCCAGCAGCCCCTCCTTCGTTAGGGTACAGGGTAATGAGCAGTTCTTC
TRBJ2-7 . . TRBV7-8 CASSLGVAYEQYF TGTGCCAGCAGCTTAGGTGTAGCTTACGAGCAGTACTTC
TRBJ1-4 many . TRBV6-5 CASSSSGRGEKLFF TGTGCCAGCAGTTCTTCAGGGAGGGGTGAAAAACTGTTTTTT
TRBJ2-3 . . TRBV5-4 CASNPGGPVTDMQYF TGTGCCAGCAACCCAGGGGGGCCAGTCACAGATATGCAGTATTTT
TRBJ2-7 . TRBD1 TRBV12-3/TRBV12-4 CASRAGTAYFHEQYF TGTGCCAGCAGGGCCGGGACAGCCTATTTCCACGAGCAGTACTTC
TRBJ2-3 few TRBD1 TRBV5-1 CASSSGQGTDTQYF TGCGCCAGCAGCTCGGGACAGGGTACAGATACGCAGTATTTT
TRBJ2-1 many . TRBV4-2 CASTSGSSNNEQFF TGTGCCAGCACTTCTGGGAGCTCGAACAATGAGCAGTTCTTC
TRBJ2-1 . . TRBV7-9 CASGLESYNEQFF TGTGCCAGCGGCTTAGAAAGCTACAATGAGCAGTTCTTC
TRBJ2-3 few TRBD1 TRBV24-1 CATSTPSGTGDTDTQYF TGTGCCACCAGTACCCCGTCCGGGACAGGGGACACAGATACGCAGTATTTT
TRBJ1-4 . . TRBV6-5 CASIAIVNEKLFF TGTGCCAGCATTGCGATAGTTAATGAAAAACTGTTTTTT
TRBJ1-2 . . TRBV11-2 CASSLAPEGLSGYTF TGTGCCAGCAGCTTGGCTCCAGAGGGGTTGTCTGGCTACACCTTC
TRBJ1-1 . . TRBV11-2 CTSSQNTEVFF TGTACCAGCAGCCAGAACACTGAAGTTTTCTTT
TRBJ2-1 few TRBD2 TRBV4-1 CASSPLAGGSGEQFF TGCGCCAGCAGTCCTCTAGCGGGAGGGTCGGGTGAGCAGTTCTTC
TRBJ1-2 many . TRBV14 CASSHGAGYTF TGTGCCAGCAGCCATGGGGCGGGCTACACCTTC
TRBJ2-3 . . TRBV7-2 CASRGSPDTQYF TGTGCCAGCAGAGGGAGTCCAGATACGCAGTATTTT